A single count supports the clone carrying this T cell receptor (beta chain). Its antigen remains unknown. CDR1 is SGDLS and CDR2 is YYNGEE in the germline V gene. The CDR3 is 12 residues long. V dropped 4 bases and J dropped 8 bases, with 7 bases sitting between them. 60 Vbeta and 13 Jbeta primers were used in PCR. Assay used: immunoSEQ multiplex PCR; TCRdb lists only in-frame clones, some missing. The data show 200,000 to 250,000 clones, with approximately 70% seen just once and around 2.6% held by the top ten. This sample was included in a study of cytomegalovirus exposure and HLA in healthy donors. As for the study in general: Ancestry clustering placed roughly four fifths of several hundred genotyped donors in the Caucasian-associated cluster. Points from the study as a whole: Later analysis showed TCR association rates varying by HLA locus, highest for DRB1 and lowest for HLA-C. The study listed 150 to 200 cytomegalovirus-associated TCR beta chains. Most observed TCR sequences were rare, whereas some public TCRs were detected in many donors.

Sequenced input: PBMCs. The TCR sequence derives from a man aged 35-49 years in good health and CMV-seropositive. The chain is built from TRBV9 and TRBJ1-6, with D maybe TRBD1 (5 bases). The CDR3 spells CASSSGDSPLHF. CDR3 DNA sequence: TGTGCCAGCAGCTCGGGGGATTCACCCCTCCACTTT.